The clone carrying this T cell receptor beta chain was found many times. The data were obtained in a study of T-cell reconstitution after alpha-beta-depleted transplantation in children. It was with unique molecular identifiers that the TCRbeta library was prepared. From the PCR reads, TCRdb called clonotypes with MiXCR, one entry per CDR3 protein. Seen here are 450,000 to 550,000 distinct CDR3 sequences, about an eighth observed once, and the top ten hold less than 15%. This CDR3 region has 18 residues. The germline CDR1 and CDR2 sequences are LNHNV and YYDKDF (reference sequence). The germline V and J ends were trimmed by 1 base and 4 bases, with 21 bases remaining between them.

This sequence was found in a female patient aged 2-10 years who had a stem cell transplant for aplastic anemia, so the T cells may come from the graft donor. Sequencing was performed on PBMCs, mostly from graft donor cells, taken 180 days after TCRalphabeta/CD19-depleted stem cell transplant. This chain joins TRBV15 and TRBJ2-3; D might be TRBD1 or TRBD2, each matching 5 bases. The CDR3, as DNA: TGTGCCACCAGCAGAGTCTACCCCGTTGGGGGTCCGGCAGATACGCAGTATTTT. Translated: CATSRVYPVGGPADTQYF.